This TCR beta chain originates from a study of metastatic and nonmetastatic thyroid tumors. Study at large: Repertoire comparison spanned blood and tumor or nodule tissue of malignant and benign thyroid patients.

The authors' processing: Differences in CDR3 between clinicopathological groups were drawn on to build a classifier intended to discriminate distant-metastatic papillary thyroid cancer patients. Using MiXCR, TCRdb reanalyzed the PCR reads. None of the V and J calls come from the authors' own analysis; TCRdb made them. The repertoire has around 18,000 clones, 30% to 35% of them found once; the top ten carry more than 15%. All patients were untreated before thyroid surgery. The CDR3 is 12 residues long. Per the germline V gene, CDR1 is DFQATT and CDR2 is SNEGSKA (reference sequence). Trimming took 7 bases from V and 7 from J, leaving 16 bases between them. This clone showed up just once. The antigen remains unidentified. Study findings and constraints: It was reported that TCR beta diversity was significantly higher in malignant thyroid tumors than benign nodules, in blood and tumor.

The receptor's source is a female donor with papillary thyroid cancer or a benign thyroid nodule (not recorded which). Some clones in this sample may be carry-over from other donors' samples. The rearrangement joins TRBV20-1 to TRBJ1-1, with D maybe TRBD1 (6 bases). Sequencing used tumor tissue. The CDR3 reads CSVTQGAGEAFF. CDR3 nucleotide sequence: TGCAGTGTTACACAGGGAGCGGGTGAAGCTTTCTTT.